One TCR beta chain is described in this entry. The table came from immunoSEQ multiplex PCR; TCRdb's copy has only in-frame clones and leaves some out. The sample records approximately 190,000 clones, over 80% being singletons. The source of the sample is a study of blood T cell repertoires in COVID-19. Germline V gene data show CDR1 as SNHLY and CDR2 as FYNNEI. CDR3 size: 15 residues. Trimming stripped 3 bases from V and 4 bases from J, with 15 bases between. Sample: peripheral blood. This chain uses TRBV2 with TRBJ1-1; the D gene is possibly TRBD1 (5 bases). This receptor was taken from a middle-aged woman with acute or convalescent COVID-19. CDR3 coding DNA: TGTGCCAGCAGTGACAGGGTTCGGATGCCCACTGAAGCTTTCTTT. Residues: CASSDRVRMPTEAFF.